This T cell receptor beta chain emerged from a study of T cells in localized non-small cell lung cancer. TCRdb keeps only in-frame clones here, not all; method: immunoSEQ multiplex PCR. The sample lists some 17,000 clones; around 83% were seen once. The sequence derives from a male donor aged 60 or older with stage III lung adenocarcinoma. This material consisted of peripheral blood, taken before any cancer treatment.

CDR3 loop: CASSPGGFYGYTF. CDR3 nucleotides: TGTGCCAGCAGCCCCGGAGGTTTTTATGGCTACACCTTC. This chain links TRBV11-2 with TRBJ1-2; D gene uncertain. CDR1 is SGHAT and CDR2 is FQNNGV in the germline V gene. This CDR3 is 13 amino acids long. The V end lost 5 bases, the J end lost 5 bases, and 12 bases lay between the germline ends.